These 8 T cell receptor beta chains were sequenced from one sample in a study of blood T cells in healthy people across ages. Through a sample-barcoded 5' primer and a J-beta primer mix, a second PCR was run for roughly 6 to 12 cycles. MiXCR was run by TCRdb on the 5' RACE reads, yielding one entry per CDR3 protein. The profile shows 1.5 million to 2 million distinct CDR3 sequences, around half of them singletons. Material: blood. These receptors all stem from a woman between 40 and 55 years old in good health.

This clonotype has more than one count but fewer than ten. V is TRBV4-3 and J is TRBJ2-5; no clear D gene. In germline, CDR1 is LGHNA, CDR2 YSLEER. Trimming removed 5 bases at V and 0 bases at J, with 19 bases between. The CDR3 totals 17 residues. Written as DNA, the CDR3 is TGCGCCAGCAGCGTCGGTTGGACCCTGAATGACCAAGAGACCCAGTACTTC. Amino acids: CASSVGWTLNDQETQYF.

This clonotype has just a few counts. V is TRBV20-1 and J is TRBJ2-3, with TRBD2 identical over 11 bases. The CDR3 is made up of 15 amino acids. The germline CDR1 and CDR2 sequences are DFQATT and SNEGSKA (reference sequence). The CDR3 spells CSLRVAGGTTDTQYF. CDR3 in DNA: TGCAGCCTTAGGGTAGCGGGGGGGACAACAGATACGCAGTATTTT.

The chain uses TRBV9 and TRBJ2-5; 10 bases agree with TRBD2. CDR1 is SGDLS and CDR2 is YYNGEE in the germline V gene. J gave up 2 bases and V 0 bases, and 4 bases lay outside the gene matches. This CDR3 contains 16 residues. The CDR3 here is CASSVGLAGLQETQYF. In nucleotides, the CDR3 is TGTGCCAGCAGCGTAGGACTAGCGGGCCTTCAAGAGACCCAGTACTTC.

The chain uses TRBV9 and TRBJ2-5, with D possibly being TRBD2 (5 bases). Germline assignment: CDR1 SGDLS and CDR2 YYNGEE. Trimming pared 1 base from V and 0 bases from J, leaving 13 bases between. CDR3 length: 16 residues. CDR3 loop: CASSVSKRTNQETQYF. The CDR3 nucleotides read TGTGCCAGCAGCGTAAGCAAGCGGACCAACCAAGAGACCCAGTACTTC.

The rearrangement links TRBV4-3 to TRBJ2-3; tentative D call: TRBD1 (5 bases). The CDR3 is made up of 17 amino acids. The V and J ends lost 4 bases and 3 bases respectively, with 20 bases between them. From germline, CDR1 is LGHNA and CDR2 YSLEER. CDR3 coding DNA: TGCGCCAGCAGCCCGAACCGACTCCAGGGTAAAACAGATACGCAGTATTTT. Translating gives CASSPNRLQGKTDTQYF.

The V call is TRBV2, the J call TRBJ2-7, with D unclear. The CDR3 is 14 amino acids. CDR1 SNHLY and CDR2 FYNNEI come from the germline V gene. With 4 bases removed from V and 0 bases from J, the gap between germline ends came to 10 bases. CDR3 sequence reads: CASSGWYGSYEQYF. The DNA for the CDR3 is TGTGCCAGCAGTGGATGGTACGGCTCCTACGAGCAGTACTTC.

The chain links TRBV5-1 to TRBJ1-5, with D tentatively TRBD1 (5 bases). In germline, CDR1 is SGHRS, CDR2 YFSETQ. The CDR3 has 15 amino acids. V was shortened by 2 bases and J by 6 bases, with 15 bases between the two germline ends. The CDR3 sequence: CASSFGTGDAQPQHF. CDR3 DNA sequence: TGCGCCAGCAGCTTTGGAACGGGGGATGCTCAGCCCCAGCATTTT. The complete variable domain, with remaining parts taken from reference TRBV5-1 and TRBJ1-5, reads KAGVTQTPRYLIKTRGQQVTLSCSPISGHRSVSWYQQTPGQGLQFLFEYFSETQRNKGNFPGRFSGRQFSNSRSEMNVSTLELGDSALYLCASSFGTGDAQPQHFGDGTRLSIL.

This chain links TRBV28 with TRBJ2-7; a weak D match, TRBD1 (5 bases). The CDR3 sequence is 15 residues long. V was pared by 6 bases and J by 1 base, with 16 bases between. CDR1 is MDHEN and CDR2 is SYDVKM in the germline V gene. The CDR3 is CASSGPGKGSYEQYF. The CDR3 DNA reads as TGTGCCAGCAGCGGACCAGGGAAAGGGTCCTACGAGCAGTACTTC.